The 14 T cell receptor beta chains below come from one sample, sequenced in a study of identical twins. TCRdb re-called the 5' RACE reads with MiXCR, one entry per CDR3 protein. The sample lists about 530,000 distinct CDR3 sequences; roughly 15% were seen once. These sequences were also reported in another study, on yellow fever vaccine responses in identical twins.

The sample was CD4+ T cells sorted from blood. Receptors were obtained from a woman younger than 30 in good health.

There are a few counts of this clonotype. The chain carries TRBV20-1 and TRBJ2-1; the match to TRBD2 covers 12 bases. From germline, CDR1 is DFQATT and CDR2 SNEGSKA (reference sequence). There are 16 residues in the CDR3. V lost 0 bases and J lost 11; bases outside the gene matches: 11. The CDR3 here is CSARDPSTGLAGQQFF. The CDR3 nucleotides read TGCAGTGCTAGAGATCCCTCTACGGGACTAGCGGGCCAGCAGTTCTTC.

The V call is TRBV24-1, the J call TRBJ2-7, with D possibly being TRBD1 (5 bases). There are 13 residues in the CDR3. The V gene lost 9 bases and the J gene lost 7 bases, with 18 bases spanning the gap. Germline V CDR1 and CDR2: KGHDR, SFDVKD. CDR3 in amino acids: CATSLYDSGEQYF. The CDR3 nucleotides are TGTGCCACCTCCTTATACGACAGTGGGGAGCAGTACTTC.

The rearrangement uses TRBV29-1 and TRBJ1-1; D gene unclear. V lost 6 bases and J lost 3, with 8 bases in between. CDR3 length: 11 amino acids. In germline, CDR1 is SQVTM, CDR2 ANQGSEA. CDR3 loop: CSVSGDTEAFF. Written as DNA, the CDR3 is TGCAGCGTATCGGGTGACACTGAAGCTTTCTTT.

The genes are TRBV20-1 and TRBJ2-2, with D unclear. In germline, CDR1 is DFQATT, CDR2 SNEGSKA (reference sequence). The ends were cut back, 1 base at V and 5 bases at J, with 8 bases in the middle. The CDR3 has 13 residues. Written as DNA, the CDR3 is TGCAGTGCTAGAGCCTTTGTAACCGGGGAGCTGTTTTTT. Its protein is CSARAFVTGELFF.

This clonotype was seen more than once but under ten times. This sequence joins TRBV5-1 and TRBJ2-2; D call uncertain. CDR1 is SGHRS, CDR2 YFSETQ, per germline. V was trimmed by 4 bases and J by 2 bases, leaving 12 bases between them. This CDR3 has 15 residues. CDR3 protein: CASSETLRNTGELFF. CDR3 DNA: TGCGCCAGCAGCGAGACGCTCCGTAACACCGGGGAGCTGTTTTTT.

In its sample, this clonotype was seen a few times. V and J are TRBV12-5 and TRBJ2-7; perhaps D is TRBD1 or TRBD2 (5 bases each). The germline V gene has CDR1 LGHNT and CDR2 FRNRAP. The CDR3 length is 18 residues. V lost 0 bases, J lost 2 bases, and 20 bases lay in between. CDR3 DNA: TGTGCTAGTGGTTTGGTACTAGACGGGACGGGACCCCCCTACGAGCAGTACTTC. Translation gives CASGLVLDGTGPPYEQYF.

This clonotype occurred a few times. The chain has TRBV5-4 and TRBJ2-5, with D possibly being TRBD2 (5 bases). V lost 1 base to trimming and J lost 4 bases, with 11 bases between them. CDR3 size: 14 residues. The germline CDR1 and CDR2 sequences are SGHNT and YYREEE (reference sequence). For the CDR3, the DNA is TGTGCCAGCAGCTTGACGGGGAGAGGAGAGACCCAGTACTTC. This encodes CASSLTGRGETQYF.

The V gene is TRBV12-3 or TRBV12-4, the J gene TRBJ2-7; D might be TRBD1 (5 bases). V was pared by 5 bases and J by 3 bases, with 17 bases between. The CDR3 covers 15 residues. The CDR3 sequence is CASSVQGIPRYEQYF. The CDR3 DNA reads as TGTGCCAGCAGTGTTCAGGGAATCCCCCGCTACGAGCAGTACTTC.

The gene calls are TRBV2 and TRBJ1-4; 8 positions match TRBD1. V dropped 7 bases and J dropped 8; count of bases not matched to a gene: 9. Per germline, CDR1 SNHLY and CDR2 FYNNEI. The CDR3 sequence is 14 residues long. CDR3 in amino acids: CASNQQGGAEKLFF. The DNA of the CDR3 is TGTGCCAGCAACCAACAGGGGGGGGCGGAAAAACTGTTTTTT. Supplemented by reference TRBV2 and TRBJ1-4, the full variable domain reads EPEVTQTPSHQVTQMGQEVILRCVPISNHLYFYWYRQILGQKVEFLVSFYNNEISEKSEIFDDQFSVERPDGSNFTLKIRSTKLEDSAMYFCASNQQGGAEKLFFGSGTQLSVL.

The V and J genes are TRBV9 and TRBJ2-7; TRBD1 might be the D (6 bases). Germline loops: CDR1 SGDLS, CDR2 YYNGEE. The ends were cut back, 0 bases at V and 3 bases at J, with 13 bases in the middle. The CDR3 is made up of 15 amino acids. Here the CDR3 DNA reads TGTGCCAGCAGCGTAGGAGACAGGTGGTACTACGAGCAGTACTTC. The encoded protein is CASSVGDRWYYEQYF.

The chain joins TRBV6-2 or TRBV6-3 to TRBJ2-2; D remains unclear. The ends were cut back, 0 bases at V and 9 bases at J, with 8 bases in the middle. CDR1 and CDR2 (germline): MNHEY, SVGEGT. The CDR3 totals 13 residues. DNA of the CDR3: TGTGCCAGCAGTTACTCGTGGGTCCGGGAGCTGTTTTTT. This encodes CASSYSWVRELFF.

Only a few counts were recorded for this clonotype. The CDR3 nucleotides are TGTGCCAGCAGCTTAGCTGAGTATGACCAAGAGACCCAGTACTTC. It is translated as CASSLAEYDQETQYF. The rearrangement uses TRBV7-9 and TRBJ2-5, with unresolved D. CDR3 length: 15 residues. V was shortened by 0 bases and J by 0 bases, with 8 bases between the two germline ends. Germline assignment: CDR1 SEHNR and CDR2 FQNEAQ (reference sequence).

This clonotype was recorded many times. The genes are TRBV29-1 and TRBJ2-3; 15 bases align to TRBD2. V was pared by 8 bases and J by 2 bases, with 11 bases of the junction left unmatched. Germline V gene lookup returns CDR1 SQVTM and CDR2 ANQGSEA. CDR3 size: 17 residues. The CDR3 DNA reads as TGCAGCTATGATTCCGGGACTAGCGGGGGGAACACAGATACGCAGTATTTT. It encodes CSYDSGTSGGNTDTQYF.

This clonotype was observed a handful of times. This chain joins TRBV2 and TRBJ2-7, with D unresolved. V shed 8 bases and J shed 3 bases, with 14 bases lying between them. Germline CDR1 SNHLY, CDR2 FYNNEI. The CDR3 is 13 amino acids. DNA for the CDR3: TGTGCCAGCCGGTTGGCACTCAACTACGAGCAGTACGTC. It yields the protein CASRLALNYEQYV.